Each of the 32 T cell receptor beta chains below was sequenced from the same sample in a study of blood T cell repertoires in COVID-19. Assay used: immunoSEQ multiplex PCR; TCRdb lists only in-frame clones, some missing. The repertoire holds 250,000 to 300,000 clones, around 87% seen once, with about 1.6% in the top ten. Material: peripheral blood. These receptor sequences come from a woman in her thirties or forties who had recovered from COVID-19.

The chain employs TRBV11-2 and TRBJ2-2, with D tentatively TRBD2 (5 bases). The germline CDR1 and CDR2 sequences are SGHAT and FQNNGV. The CDR3 consists of 19 residues. The V end was cut by 3 bases, the J end by 1 base, with 21 bases between. CDR3 nucleotides: TGTGCCAGCAGCTTCCGGGGTGGTCGGGCAGGCGAGAACACCGGGGAGCTGTTTTTT. Protein sequence: CASSFRGGRAGENTGELFF.

The gene calls are TRBV6-2 or TRBV6-3 and TRBJ2-1; unclear D gene. Germline CDR1 is MNHEY and CDR2 is SVGEGT. The CDR3 length is 13 residues. Trimming pared 5 bases from V and 4 bases from J, leaving 9 bases between. In nucleotides, the CDR3 is TGTGCCAGCAGTGATGACACGTACAATGAGCAGTTCTTC. Translated: CASSDDTYNEQFF.

This clone was counted only a few times. V usage is TRBV6-2 or TRBV6-3 and J usage is TRBJ2-1; the match to TRBD2 covers 7 bases. CDR1 MNHEY and CDR2 SVGEGT come from the germline V gene. The V segment lost 1 base and the J segment 9 bases; nucleotides outside the gene matches: 6. The CDR3 is made up of 14 amino acids. The CDR3 coding sequence is TGTGCCAGCAGTTACTACGGGGGGTTCGGTGAGCAGTTCTTC. It codes for CASSYYGGFGEQFF.

The rearrangement joins TRBV18 to TRBJ1-3; the match to TRBD1 covers 7 bases. CDR3 length: 16 amino acids. CDR1 KGHSH and CDR2 LQKENI come from the germline V gene. The junction had 7 bases not matched to a gene; V was cut back by 3 bases and J by 2 bases. CDR3 nucleotide sequence: TGTGCCAGCTCACCCCCCGGGACAGCCCCTGGAAACACCATATATTTT. It specifies CASSPPGTAPGNTIYF.

The rearrangement links TRBV20-1 to TRBJ2-1; 8 bases agree with TRBD2. The junction had 9 bases not matched to a gene; V was cut back by 3 bases and J by 2 bases. Per germline, CDR1 DFQATT and CDR2 SNEGSKA (reference sequence). The CDR3 covers 16 residues. The CDR3 DNA follows: TGCAGTGCTAGTCTCGCGGGGGGATCCCCCTACAATGAGCAGTTCTTC. Amino acids: CSASLAGGSPYNEQFF.

The chain joins TRBV6-1 to TRBJ2-7; a weak D match, TRBD1 (5 bases). The CDR3 loop spans 13 amino acids. Germline CDR1 MNHNS, CDR2 SASEGT. Trimming removed 7 bases at V and 6 bases at J, with 16 bases between. In DNA form, the CDR3 reads TGTGCCAGCACCTCCAGGGAAGTGGGCGAGCAGTACTTC. Translation gives CASTSREVGEQYF.

This chain joins TRBV27 and TRBJ2-7; 7 bases align to TRBD2. The CDR3 extends over 16 amino acids. The ends lost 5 bases at V and 6 bases at J; junction bases unmatched: 16. Germline CDR1 is MNHEY and CDR2 is SMNVEV (reference sequence). CDR3 bases: TGTGCCAGCAGTAAGCGACCCGGGACGCCGGGAGGCGAGCAGTACTTC. Its translation is CASSKRPGTPGGEQYF.

This chain joins TRBV10-3 and TRBJ1-1; 7 bases are shared with TRBD1. V lost 3 bases and J lost 4; bases outside the gene matches: 11. This CDR3 has 16 residues. CDR1 is ENHRY and CDR2 is SYGVKD in the germline V gene. The CDR3: CAISEGGSGIGTEAFF. The DNA for the CDR3 is TGTGCCATCAGTGAAGGGGGCTCGGGGATTGGCACTGAAGCTTTCTTT.

The CDR3 DNA sequence: TGCAGCGCCTGGACAGGGAATGAAAAACTGTTTTTT. Translating gives CSAWTGNEKLFF. The rearrangement joins TRBV29-1 to TRBJ1-4, with TRBD1 matching 8 bases. This CDR3 has 12 residues. Germline V gives CDR1 SQVTM, CDR2 ANQGSEA. The trim removed 7 bases at V and 5 bases at J, leaving 3 bases unmatched. Full variable domain (missing parts from reference TRBV29-1 and TRBJ1-4): SAVISQKPSRDICQRGTSLTIQCQVDSQVTMMFWYRQQPGQSLTLIATANQGSEATYESGFVIDKFPISRPNLTFSTLTVSNMSPEDSSIYLCSAWTGNEKLFFGSGTQLSVL.

The CDR3 here is CASSGAGGYNEQYF. DNA of the CDR3: TGTGCCAGCAGTGGGGCGGGGGGCTATAACGAGCAGTACTTC. This chain links TRBV2 with TRBJ2-7, with 8 nucleotides matching TRBD2. Unmatched junction bases numbered 7, after V lost 4 bases and J lost 5 bases. Germline CDR1 is SNHLY and CDR2 is FYNNEI. This CDR3 is built from 14 residues.

The rearrangement joins TRBV5-1 to TRBJ1-1, with D uncertain. This CDR3 is 14 amino acids long. CDR1 is SGHRS and CDR2 is YFSETQ in the germline V gene. V lost 0 bases and J lost 5, with 11 bases in between. DNA of the CDR3: TGCGCCAGCAGCTTGGAATATTACGGGACTGAAGCTTTCTTT. Amino acid sequence: CASSLEYYGTEAFF.

The chain couples TRBV9 to TRBJ2-6, with TRBD1 matching 7 bases. Per the germline V gene, CDR1 is SGDLS and CDR2 is YYNGEE. Losses at the gene ends were 2 bases for V and 3 bases for J; bases not matched to a gene: 5. The CDR3 spans 16 residues. The CDR3 reads CASSVQGGGGANVLTF. The CDR3 DNA is TGTGCCAGCAGCGTTCAAGGGGGCGGTGGGGCCAACGTCCTGACTTTC.

This clone was seen a few times. The chain is built from TRBV12-3 or TRBV12-4 and TRBJ2-7, with D perhaps matching TRBD2 (6 bases). The germline V and J ends were trimmed by 3 bases and 9 bases, with 15 bases remaining between them. This CDR3 is built from 13 residues. The DNA for the CDR3 is TGTGCCAGCAGTTTGTGGGGGGAGGTAGCGCAGTACTTC. Translating gives CASSLWGEVAQYF.

This clone was detected only a few times. V gene TRBV30 combines with J gene TRBJ1-5, with D possibly TRBD1 on 5 matching bases. Germline loops: CDR1 GTSNPN, CDR2 SVGIG (reference sequence). CDR3 length equals 13 residues. Trimming pared 2 bases from V and 5 bases from J, leaving 10 bases between. The CDR3, as DNA: TGTGCCTGGAGTCTACAGACAGATCAGCCCCAGCATTTT. This encodes CAWSLQTDQPQHF.

The CDR3 region is CAISGRTAASSGANVLTF. The CDR3 DNA is TGTGCCATCAGTGGCCGGACAGCAGCAAGTTCTGGGGCCAACGTCCTGACTTTC. This rearrangement joins TRBV10-3 to TRBJ2-6; tentative D call: TRBD1 (6 bases). Trimming left V 4 bases short and J 1 base short, with 17 bases between. The CDR3 totals 18 residues. Germline V gene lookup returns CDR1 ENHRY and CDR2 SYGVKD.

The rearrangement links TRBV6-1 to TRBJ1-3; TRBD1 matches 9 bases. CDR1 MNHNS and CDR2 SASEGT come from the germline V gene. V lost 3 bases, J lost 4 bases, and 13 bases stayed unmatched. This CDR3 spans 18 amino acids. In DNA, the CDR3 is TGTGCCAGCAGTGAGAGACTGACCGGGACAGGGTACGGAAACACCATATATTTT. This codes for CASSERLTGTGYGNTIYF.

This clone was picked up one time. CDR3 residues: CASSLPRRTYTEAFF. Written as DNA, the CDR3 is TGTGCCAGCAGCTTACCACGCAGAACCTACACTGAAGCTTTCTTT. This chain joins TRBV7-8 and TRBJ1-1; D is unclear. The CDR3 has 15 amino acids. Germline V gene sequence: CDR1 SGHVS, CDR2 FQNEAQ. Trimming left V 2 bases short and J 3 bases short, with 13 bases between.

The V call is TRBV10-3, the J call TRBJ1-1; TRBD1 agrees at 9 bases. Germline-derived CDR1 and CDR2 are ENHRY and SYGVKD. There are 16 residues in the CDR3. After removal of 3 bases from V and 3 bases from J, the junction contained 8 bases not matched to a gene. The CDR3, as DNA: TGTGCCATCAGTGACCCAGAACAGGGGGCGGACACTGAAGCTTTCTTT. Protein product: CAISDPEQGADTEAFF.

The V and J genes are TRBV7-9 and TRBJ1-3; D remains ambiguous. CDR3 length: 14 residues. Germline loops: CDR1 SEHNR, CDR2 FQNEAQ (reference sequence). The germline V and J ends were trimmed by 0 bases and 1 base, with 4 bases remaining between them. The CDR3 loop reads CASSLAGSGNTIYF. The CDR3 DNA sequence: TGTGCCAGCAGCTTAGCCGGGTCTGGAAACACCATATATTTT.

This chain connects TRBV5-6 to TRBJ1-6, with 7 positions matching TRBD1. This CDR3 has 15 residues. Germline V CDR1 and CDR2: SGHDT, YYEEEE. J was trimmed by 8 bases and V by 4 bases; bases with no gene match: 9. CDR3 nucleotides: TGTGCCAGCAGCATCCGGGACAGATTGTATTCACCCCTCCACTTT. This sequence encodes CASSIRDRLYSPLHF.

The sample holds one count of this clone. The chain uses TRBV29-1 and TRBJ1-1, with 9 bases lining up with TRBD1. Unmatched junction bases numbered 9, after V lost 6 bases and J lost 1 base. The CDR3 has 15 residues. Germline values: CDR1 SQVTM, CDR2 ANQGSEA. CDR3 in DNA: TGCAGCGTGATCACAGGGGGCGTTTGGAACACTGAAGCTTTCTTT. It is translated as CSVITGGVWNTEAFF.

J is TRBJ2-7 and V is TRBV5-1; TRBD2 is a possible D gene (5 bases). This CDR3 is 15 amino acids long. V lost 4 bases, J lost 2 bases, and 16 bases lay in between. CDR1 and CDR2 from the germline V gene are SGHRS and YFSETQ. The DNA for the CDR3 is TGCGCCAGCAGCCCGGTAGGGATCGGGGCCTACGAGCAGTACTTC. Translating gives CASSPVGIGAYEQYF.

This chain connects TRBV27 to TRBJ1-4, with D hard to call. This CDR3 contains 14 residues. Per the germline V gene, CDR1 is MNHEY and CDR2 is SMNVEV (reference sequence). V lost 5 bases, J lost 7 bases, and 14 bases lay in between. For the CDR3, the DNA is TGTGCCAGCAGTAGTCGGGGTTTAGGTGAAAAACTGTTTTTT. This codes for CASSSRGLGEKLFF.

The rearrangement links TRBV6-5 to TRBJ2-7; D may be TRBD2 (6 bases). In germline, CDR1 is MNHEY, CDR2 SVGAGI. The CDR3 contains 13 residues. V was clipped by 9 bases and J by 5 bases, with 17 bases between them. CDR3 in amino acids: CASATGTLHEQYF. As DNA, the CDR3 is TGTGCCAGTGCTACCGGGACTCTCCACGAGCAGTACTTC.

The rearrangement links TRBV9 to TRBJ1-5, with D unclear. CDR1 and CDR2 from the germline V gene are SGDLS and YYNGEE. Deletions cut 0 bases from V and 2 bases from J, with 3 bases between. This CDR3 spans 13 amino acids. For the CDR3, the DNA is TGTGCCAGCAGCGTAGTCGGCAATCAGCCCCAGCATTTT. It specifies CASSVVGNQPQHF.

The V and J genes are TRBV3-1 (or the pseudogene TRBV3-2) and TRBJ2-1; perhaps TRBD2 as D (6 bases). This CDR3 has 15 amino acids. V shed 4 bases and J shed 0 bases, with 10 bases lying between them. Germline V gives CDR1 LGHDT, CDR2 YNNKEL (reference sequence). The CDR3 DNA reads as TGTGCCAGCAGCCCTAGCGCTCGCTCCTACAATGAGCAGTTCTTC. Residues: CASSPSARSYNEQFF.

The J gene is TRBJ1-2, the V gene TRBV18, with D possibly TRBD1 on 5 matching bases. Germline-derived CDR1 and CDR2 are KGHSH and LQKENI. The CDR3 length is 13 residues. V was clipped by 2 bases and J by 4 bases, with 8 bases between them. As DNA, the CDR3 is TGTGCCAGCTCACCATTGGGGGGCTATGGCTACACCTTC. This codes for CASSPLGGYGYTF. Drawing the rest from reference TRBV18 and TRBJ1-2, the complete variable domain is NAGVMQNPRHLVRRRGQEARLRCSPMKGHSHVYWYRQLPEEGLKFMVYLQKENIIDESGMPKERFSAEFPKEGPSILRIQQVVRGDSAAYFCASSPLGGYGYTFGSGTRLTVV.

The genes are TRBV6-5 and TRBJ1-1; perhaps TRBD1 as D (5 bases). V gave up 0 bases and J gave up 1 base, with 9 bases separating them. Germline V CDR1 and CDR2: MNHEY, SVGAGI. This CDR3 is built from 15 residues. The CDR3 region has the DNA TGTGCCAGCAGTTACTCGGGGGAGGGGAACACTGAAGCTTTCTTT. Protein product: CASSYSGEGNTEAFF.

The rearrangement links TRBV11-3 to TRBJ2-2; the D is unclear. V was pared by 1 base and J by 2 bases, with 8 bases between. Germline assignment: CDR1 SGHNT and CDR2 YENEEA. The CDR3 is 15 amino acids. CDR3 sequence: CASSLGADNTGELFF. In nucleotides, the CDR3 is TGTGCCAGCAGCTTAGGGGCAGACAACACCGGGGAGCTGTTTTTT.

The J gene is TRBJ1-3, the V gene TRBV9, with a weak D call TRBD1 (5 bases). The CDR3 spans 15 residues. V was shortened by 4 bases and J by 0 bases, with 11 bases between the two germline ends. CDR1 is SGDLS and CDR2 is YYNGEE in the germline V gene. The DNA of the CDR3 is TGTGCCAGCAGCCCCGGGGGGAGCTCTGGAAACACCATATATTTT. This encodes CASSPGGSSGNTIYF.

This chain connects TRBV7-2 to TRBJ1-5; 11 bases agree with TRBD1. Per germline, CDR1 SGHTA and CDR2 FQGNSA. The CDR3 has 15 amino acids. V lost 5 bases and J lost 7; bases outside the gene matches: 7. CDR3 bases: TGTGCCAGCAGCCGGACAGGGGGCGCGGGGCAGCCCCAGCATTTT. It codes for CASSRTGGAGQPQHF.

The chain employs TRBV7-2 and TRBJ1-2; 10 bases are shared with TRBD1. The trim removed 5 bases at V and 1 base at J, leaving 13 bases unmatched. The CDR3 covers 18 residues. Germline V gene sequence: CDR1 SGHTA, CDR2 FQGNSA. CDR3 DNA: TGTGCCAGCAGCCTAAGGGGACCGACAGGGGGCTTTAACTATGGCTACACCTTC. Its protein product is CASSLRGPTGGFNYGYTF.